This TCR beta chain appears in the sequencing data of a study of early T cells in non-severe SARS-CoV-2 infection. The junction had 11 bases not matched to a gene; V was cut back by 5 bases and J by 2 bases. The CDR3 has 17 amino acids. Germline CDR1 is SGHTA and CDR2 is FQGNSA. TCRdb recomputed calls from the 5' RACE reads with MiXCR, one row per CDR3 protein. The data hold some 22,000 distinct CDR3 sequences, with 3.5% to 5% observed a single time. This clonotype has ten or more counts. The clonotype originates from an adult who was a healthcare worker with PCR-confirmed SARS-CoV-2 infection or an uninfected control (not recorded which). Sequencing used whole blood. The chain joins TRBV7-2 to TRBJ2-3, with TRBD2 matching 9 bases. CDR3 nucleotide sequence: TGTGCCAGCAGCCCTGACTTTGCTAGCGGGGTCACAGATACGCAGTATTTT. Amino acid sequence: CASSPDFASGVTDTQYF.